This is a list of T cell receptor beta chains from one sample in a study of vaccination and CD4 T cells after COVID-19. No antigen has been identified for these receptors. TCRdb recomputed calls from the PCR reads with MiXCR, one row per CDR3 protein. This sample has 7,000 to 9,000 distinct CDR3 sequences, with about 32% found just once. The sample taken for sequencing was CD4+ T cells from blood, cultured in vitro. These receptors were collected from a human donor in good health. CDR3s include the opening cysteine and the closing phenylalanine or tryptophan. D genes are given only for firm matches. Some rows have no size entry. The others give once, few or many, or a class for an expanded clone.

>TRBD2|TRBV7-4|few|TRBJ2-5
TGTGCCAGCAGCTTGTGCGGGGGTTTTCTTGAGACCCAGTACTTC
CASSLCGGFLETQYF
>-|TRBV6-1|once|TRBJ2-1
TGTGCCAGCAGTGAAGTGAGAGGCAATGAGCAGTTCTTC
CASSEVRGNEQFF
>-|TRBV2|-|TRBJ1-2
TGTGCCAGCACCCTAGGCTGGGGGTATGGCTACACCTTC
CASTLGWGYGYTF
>-|TRBV20-1|medium-sized|TRBJ1-1
TGCAGTACCCGAGGGCGGGGTGGCACTGAAGCTTTCTTT
CSTRGRGGTEAFF
>TRBD1|TRBV7-8|-|TRBJ2-2
TGTGCCAGCAGCTTCCAGGGGGCAACCGGGGAGCTGTTTTTT
CASSFQGATGELFF
>-|TRBV15|-|TRBJ2-1
TGTGCCACCAGCAGAGATAGACTTCCCTCCTACAATGAGCAGTTCTTC
CATSRDRLPSYNEQFF
>-|TRBV5-1|once|TRBJ2-2
TGCGCCAGCAGCTCTGCCCCGGTCACGGCGAACACCGGGGAGCTGTTTTTT
CASSSAPVTANTGELFF
>-|TRBV20-1|few|TRBJ1-1
TGCAGTGCCCATGGACATGGAGGGACTGAAGCTTTCTTT
CSAHGHGGTEAFF
>-|TRBV2|-|TRBJ1-5
TGTGCCAGCAGTGACCGAAATGGCAATCAGCCCCAGCATTTT
CASSDRNGNQPQHF
>TRBD1|TRBV20-1|few|TRBJ2-3
TGCAGTGCTCCGGACAGGGGGCGTGCAGATACGCAGTATTTT
CSAPDRGRADTQYF
>-|TRBV7-2|-|TRBJ1-6
TGTGCCAGCAGCTTAGAGAATTATAATTCACCCCTCCACTTT
CASSLENYNSPLHF
>-|TRBV29-1|medium-sized|TRBJ1-6
TGCAGCGTTGCTTGGGAGTCTCGCCCTAATTCACCCCTCCACTTT
CSVAWESRPNSPLHF
>-|TRBV29-1|few|TRBJ2-3
TGCAGCGCCGATAGCGACAACACAGATACGCAGTATTTT
CSADSDNTDTQYF
>-|TRBV7-8|-|TRBJ1-6
TGTGCCAGCAGCTTAGGGGGTCCGGGCGAAAATTCACCCCTCCACTTT
CASSLGGPGENSPLHF
>-|TRBV7-6|-|TRBJ1-1
TGTGCCAGCAGCCGAGTGGTTCTCCCTATCCAGGTATCTGAAGCTTTCTTT
CASSRVVLPIQVSEAFF
>-|TRBV7-3|-|TRBJ2-2
TGTGCCAGCAGTCGCGGCGGGGACACCGGGGAGCTGTTTTTT
CASSRGGDTGELFF
>-|TRBV30|few|TRBJ2-5
TGTGCCTGGAGCGATAATTTAGAGACCCAGTACTTC
CAWSDNLETQYF
>-|TRBV6-1|few|TRBJ1-3
TGTGCCAGCGGCCAGGATCCGGGAAACACCATATATTTT
CASGQDPGNTIYF
>-|TRBV30|-|TRBJ1-1
TGTGCCTGGAGCGAAAGGACTGAAGCTTTCTTT
CAWSERTEAFF
>-|TRBV21-1|-|TRBJ2-6
TGTGCCAGCAGCAATCATTCGGACGGCGTCCCTACTGGGGCCAACGTCCTGACTTTC
CASSNHSDGVPTGANVLTF
>-|TRBV11-2|-|TRBJ2-5
TGTGCCAGCAGCTTTCCGGGACTCCAAGAGACCCAGTACTTC
CASSFPGLQETQYF
>-|TRBV2|-|TRBJ1-5
TGTGCCAGCACTACTCTCGCGACAGCTAACAATCAGCCCCAGCATTTT
CASTTLATANNQPQHF
>-|TRBV2|-|TRBJ2-1
TGTGCCAGCCTAAAGGGCCGAGGTGATGAGCAGTTCTTC
CASLKGRGDEQFF
>-|TRBV15|few|TRBJ2-2
TGTGCCACCAGCTTTATCCCAGGGCAAGGAAACACCGGGGAGCTGTTTTTT
CATSFIPGQGNTGELFF
>-|TRBV6-1|-|TRBJ1-6
TGTGCCAGCAGTGCCAGTAGCTCCTATAATTCACCCCTCCACTTT
CASSASSSYNSPLHF
>-|TRBV6-5|-|TRBJ2-7
TGTGCCAGCAGTTTCCGGGGGTTACCCCACGAGCAGTACTTC
CASSFRGLPHEQYF
>TRBD2|TRBV20-1|-|TRBJ2-1
TGCAGTGCTAGAAGGCGGGGGTCGGCGTTCTTC
CSARRRGSAFF
>TRBD1|TRBV2|-|TRBJ2-1
TGTGCCAGCAGTCGGGACAGGGACAGCAATGAGCAGTTCTTC
CASSRDRDSNEQFF
>-|TRBV28|few|TRBJ1-1
TGTGCCAGCAGCTGGGGGAGGGGAGTTGCCGAAGCTTTCTTT
CASSWGRGVAEAFF
>-|TRBV19|few|TRBJ1-5
TGTGCCAGTAGTACAAACAGGGCAGGCCAGCCCCAGCATTTT
CASSTNRAGQPQHF
>-|TRBV20-1|-|TRBJ1-6
TGCAGTGCTAGAGCGCGGAGACTCACTAATTCACCCCTCCACTTT
CSARARRLTNSPLHF